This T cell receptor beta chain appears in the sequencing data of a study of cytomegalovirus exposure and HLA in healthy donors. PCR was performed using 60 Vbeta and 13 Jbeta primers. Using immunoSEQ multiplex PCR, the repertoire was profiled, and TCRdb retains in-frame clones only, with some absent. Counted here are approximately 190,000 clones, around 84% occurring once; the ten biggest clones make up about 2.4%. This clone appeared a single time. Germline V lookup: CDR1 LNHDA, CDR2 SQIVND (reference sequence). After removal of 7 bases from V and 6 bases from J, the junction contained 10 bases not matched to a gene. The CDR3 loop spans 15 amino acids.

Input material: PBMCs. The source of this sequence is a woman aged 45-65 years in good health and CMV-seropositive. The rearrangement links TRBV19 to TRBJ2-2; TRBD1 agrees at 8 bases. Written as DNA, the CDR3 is TGTGCCAGTACTACTACAGGGGGAGTGCCCGGGGAGCTGTTTTTT. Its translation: CASTTTGGVPGELFF. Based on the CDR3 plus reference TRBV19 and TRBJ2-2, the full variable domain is DGGITQSPKYLFRKEGQNVTLSCEQNLNHDAMYWYRQDPGQGLRLIYYSQIVNDFQKGDIAEGYSVSREKKESFPLTVTSAQKNPTAFYLCASTTTGGVPGELFFGEGSRLTVL.